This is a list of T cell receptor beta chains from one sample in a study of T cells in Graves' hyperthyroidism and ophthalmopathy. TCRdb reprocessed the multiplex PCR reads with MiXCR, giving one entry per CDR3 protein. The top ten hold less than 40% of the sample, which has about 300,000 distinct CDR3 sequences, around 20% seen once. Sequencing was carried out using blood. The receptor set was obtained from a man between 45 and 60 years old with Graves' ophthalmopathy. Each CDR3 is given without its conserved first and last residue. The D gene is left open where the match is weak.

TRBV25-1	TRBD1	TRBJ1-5	ASRRTGHNQPQH
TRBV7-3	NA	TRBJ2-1	ASSLVGKYNEQF
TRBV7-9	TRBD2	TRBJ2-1	ASSLARGREGPRSYNEQF
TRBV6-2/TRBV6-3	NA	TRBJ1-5	ASSQGDSNQPQH
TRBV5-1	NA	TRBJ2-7	ASSFLAEAAYEQY
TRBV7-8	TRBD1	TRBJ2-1	ASSFPRQGRGSYNEQF
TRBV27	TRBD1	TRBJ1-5	ASSSGTGINQPQH
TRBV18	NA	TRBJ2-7	ASSLGLSGEQY
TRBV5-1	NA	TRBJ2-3	ASSLGAREDDTQY
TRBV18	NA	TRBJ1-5	ANSTREGGQPQH
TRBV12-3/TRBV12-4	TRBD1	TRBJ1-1	ASSDRDRGNTEAF
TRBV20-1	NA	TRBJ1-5	SARDVGGPINQPQH
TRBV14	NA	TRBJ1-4	ASSPRRMEKLF
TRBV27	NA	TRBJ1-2	ASTPSGGGYYGYT
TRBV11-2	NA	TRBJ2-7	ASSLAAGVEQY
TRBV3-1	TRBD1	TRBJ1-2	ASSPYDRGRNYGYT
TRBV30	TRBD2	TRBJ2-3	AWSRTSVADTQY
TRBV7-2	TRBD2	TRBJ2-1	ASSSGLAGGLRNEQF
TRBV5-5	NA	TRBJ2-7	ASSLAEYYEQY
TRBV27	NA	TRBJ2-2	ASSSGIPGELF